These 8 T cell receptor beta chains were sequenced from one sample in a study of CD8+CD57+ T cells in acquired aplastic anemia. For sequencing, patients were chosen who had shown expansion of CD8+CD57+ cells by flow cytometry. Genomic DNA served as template for TCR beta VDJ and CDR3 profiling. Using its own MiXCR run on the reads, TCRdb lists one record per CDR3 protein. Of 95,000 to 150,000 distinct CDR3 sequences detected, nearly 40% appear once; the ten largest clones hold over 2%. What was sequenced was sorted CD4+, CD8+, or CD8+CD57+ T cells (not recorded which) from PBMCs. All receptors come from a human donor with aplastic anemia.

Ten or more counts support this clonotype. The V call is TRBV7-2, the J call TRBJ1-1, with D possibly matching TRBD1 (6 bases). V was shortened by 2 bases and J by 4 bases, with 11 bases between the two germline ends. The CDR3 runs to 14 residues. CDR1 SGHTA and CDR2 FQGNSA come from the germline V gene. The CDR3 nucleotides are TGTGCCAGCAGCTTATCAGGGGTGGCCACTGAAGCTTTCTTT. This sequence encodes CASSLSGVATEAFF.

This clonotype was counted many times. The V gene is TRBV6-1, the J gene TRBJ1-2; 9 nucleotides align to TRBD1. The CDR3 totals 14 residues. Germline V gene sequence: CDR1 MNHNS, CDR2 SASEGT. With 10 bases clipped from V and 2 bases from J, the junction kept 8 bases outside the gene matches. This chain's CDR3 is CATEIGTGNYGYTF. The CDR3 DNA sequence: TGTGCCACAGAAATCGGGACAGGGAACTATGGCTACACCTTC.

This clonotype was observed many times. The V call is TRBV20-1, the J call TRBJ1-5, with TRBD1 matching over 8 bases. V lost 5 bases, J lost 3 bases, and 6 bases stayed unmatched. The V gene's germline CDR1 is DFQATT and CDR2 SNEGSKA (reference sequence). The CDR3 totals 14 residues. The CDR3 nucleotides read TGCAGTGCTGGGACAGGAGGTAACAATCAGCCCCAGCATTTT. Amino acids: CSAGTGGNNQPQHF.

Comment on this clonotype: Being one base from a much bigger clone, this may be a read error. V gene TRBV6-2 or TRBV6-3 combines with J gene TRBJ2-7; tentatively, D is TRBD1 (6 bases). The CDR3 has 13 residues. From germline, CDR1 is MNHEY and CDR2 SVGEGT. The germline V and J ends were trimmed by 8 bases and 5 bases, with 16 bases remaining between them. The CDR3, as DNA: TGTGCCAGCGGGAACAGGGTTTTCAACGAGCAGTACTTC. Residues: CASGNRVFNEQYF.

This clonotype was detected only a few times. A single base separates this from a much larger clone, so it may be a read error. The rearrangement joins TRBV20-1 to TRBJ1-5; D is perhaps TRBD1 (6 bases). The CDR3 length is 13 residues. The V end lost 3 bases, the J end lost 5 bases, and 11 bases lay between the germline ends. Germline-derived CDR1 and CDR2 are DFQATT and SNEGSKA (reference sequence). The CDR3 loop reads CSARTGRYQPQHF. DNA of the CDR3: TGCAGTGCTAGGACAGGTCGCTATCAGCCCCAGCATTTT.

This chain connects TRBV25-1 to TRBJ2-7; 10 bases map to TRBD1. Germline V gives CDR1 MGHDK, CDR2 SYGVNS. The CDR3 spans 15 residues. After removal of 8 bases from V and 0 bases from J, the junction contained 7 bases not matched to a gene. The DNA of the CDR3 is TGTGCCAGCCGTAGGACAGGGGGGACCTCCTACGAGCAGTACGTC. It codes for CASRRTGGTSYEQYV.

The V call is TRBV10-2, the J call TRBJ1-6, with D perhaps matching TRBD1 (5 bases). The CDR3 length is 14 residues. Germline lookup yields CDR1 WSHSY and CDR2 SAAADI. V lost 6 bases and J lost 10, with 16 bases in between. Written as DNA, the CDR3 is TGCGCCAGCAGCGGACAAAGTACAGGATCACCCCTCCACTTT. Encoded protein: CASSGQSTGSPLHF.

The sample holds many counts of this clonotype. This chain connects TRBV19 to TRBJ1-6, with a possible D match to TRBD1 (5 bases). This CDR3 comprises 16 residues. Per the germline V gene, CDR1 is LNHDA and CDR2 is SQIVND (reference sequence). Between the trimmed V and J ends, which lost 2 bases and 9 bases, there was a span of 17 bases. CDR3 sequence reads: CASSISSSGRGSPLHF. The CDR3 DNA follows: TGTGCCAGTAGTATAAGTTCTTCCGGGAGGGGTTCACCCCTCCACTTT.